This TCR beta chain was profiled in a study of cytomegalovirus exposure and HLA in healthy donors. Each of the donors was a healthy bone marrow donor. In the PCR, 60 Vbeta and 13 Jbeta primers were used. The data were produced by immunoSEQ multiplex PCR, yet TCRdb's version contains in-frame clones alone and is incomplete. The sample lists approximately 150,000 clones; approximately 79% were seen once. This sequence was found in a man between 40 and 49 years old in good health and CMV-seronegative. Sequenced: PBMCs.

For the CDR3, the DNA is TGTGCCAGCAGTGAAATCCCCGTTTACGAGCAGTACTTC. This translates into CASSEIPVYEQYF. The rearrangement uses TRBV6-1 and TRBJ2-7, with no clear D. V was trimmed by 2 bases and J by 4 bases, leaving 9 bases between them. The germline V gene has CDR1 MNHNS and CDR2 SASEGT. CDR3 length: 13 amino acids.